This T cell receptor (beta chain) was recorded in a study of regulatory T cells in long-lasting Graves disease. Time point described: newly diagnosed GD, antithyroid drugs for less than 3 months. With RNA extracted from PBMCs as input, the TCR library was made. In this cohort, patients came from an endocrinology department located in Xi'an, China. Of note for this clonotype: Its matching antigen is unknown.

Study-wide results and limits: The TCR repertoire of persistent Graves' patients was less diverse than that of newly diagnosed ones.

According to the study, TCR beta libraries were built with iRepertoire HTBI primers and CDR3-region Arm-PCR. The authors' processing: The samples included roughly 61 TRBV and around 15 TRBJ segments. TCRdb independently ran MiXCR on the multiplex PCR reads; one entry per CDR3 protein. The authors' filters were not applied to this entry. The sample shows about 240,000 distinct CDR3 sequences, roughly a fifth of them seen only once. The input for sequencing was peripheral blood mononuclear cells (PBMCs), taken at new diagnosis, from a patient treated with antithyroid drugs. This sequence was found in a female donor with Graves disease.

CDR3 bases: TGTGCCAGCAGCTTAAGCGCAGGGCGGGGAACCACTGAAGCTTTCTTT. Its protein is CASSLSAGRGTTEAFF. The chain uses TRBV7-3 and TRBJ1-1; TRBD1 is a possible D gene (5 bases). The CDR3 spans 16 residues. Trimming stripped 1 base from V and 4 bases from J, with 16 bases between. Germline-derived CDR1 and CDR2 are SGHTA and FQGTGA.